In this sample, the clone carrying this TCR beta chain turned up many times. Its antigen is not identified. Together with thyroid ultrasound, orbital computed tomography, serum thyroxine and TRAb, clinical symptoms were used for diagnoses. The data were obtained in a study of T cells in Graves' hyperthyroidism and ophthalmopathy. Study information: Specimen type is peripheral blood, collected at initial diagnosis prior to any treatment. Study-wide points: Classification by a 13 V-J model distinguished ophthalmopathy from stable hyperthyroidism. Blood also contained most expanded thyroid clonotypes above 0.001.

There are 16 residues in the CDR3. Germline-derived CDR1 and CDR2 are MDHEN and SYDVKM. V gave up 3 bases and J gave up 0 bases, with 13 bases separating them. Researchers took RNA transcripts and amplified the TCR beta CDR3 regions from them. HTBI primers were used for first-round RT-PCR of the TCR CDR3. Using its own MiXCR run on the multiplex PCR reads, TCRdb lists one record per CDR3 protein. Of around 430,000 distinct CDR3 sequences listed, 14% to 15% are singletons. The chain has TRBV28 and TRBJ2-3; D unresolved. Sequenced sample: blood. The clonotype comes from a woman in her thirties with Graves' hyperthyroidism. The chain's CDR3 is CASSLLGKKSTDTQYF. For the CDR3, the DNA is TGTGCCAGCAGTTTGCTGGGAAAGAAAAGCACAGATACGCAGTATTTT.